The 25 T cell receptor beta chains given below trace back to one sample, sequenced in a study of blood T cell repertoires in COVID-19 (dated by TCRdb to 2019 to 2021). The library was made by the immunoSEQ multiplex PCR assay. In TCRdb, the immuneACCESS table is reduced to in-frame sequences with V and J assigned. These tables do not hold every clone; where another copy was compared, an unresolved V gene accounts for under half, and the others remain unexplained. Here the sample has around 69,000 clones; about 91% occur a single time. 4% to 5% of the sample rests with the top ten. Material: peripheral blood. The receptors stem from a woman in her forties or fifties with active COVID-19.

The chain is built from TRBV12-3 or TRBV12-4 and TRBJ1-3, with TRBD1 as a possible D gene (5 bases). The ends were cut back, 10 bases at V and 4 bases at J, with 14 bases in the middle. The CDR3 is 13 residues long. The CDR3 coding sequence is TGTGCCACCGCCTGGGGCTCGGGAAACACCATATATTTT. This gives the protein CATAWGSGNTIYF.

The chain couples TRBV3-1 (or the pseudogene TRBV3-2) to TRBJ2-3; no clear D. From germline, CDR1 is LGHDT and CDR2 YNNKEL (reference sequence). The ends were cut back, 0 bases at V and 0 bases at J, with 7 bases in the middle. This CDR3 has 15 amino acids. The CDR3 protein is CASSQDPTSTDTQYF. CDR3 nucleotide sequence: TGTGCCAGCAGCCAAGATCCGACTAGCACAGATACGCAGTATTTT.

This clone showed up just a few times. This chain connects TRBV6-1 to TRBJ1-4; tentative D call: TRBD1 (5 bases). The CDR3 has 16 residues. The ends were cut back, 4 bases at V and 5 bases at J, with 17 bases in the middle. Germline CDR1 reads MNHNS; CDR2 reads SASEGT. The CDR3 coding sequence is TGTGCCAGCAGTGGGGGTACAGGATACGGCAATGAAAAACTGTTTTTT. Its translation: CASSGGTGYGNEKLFF.

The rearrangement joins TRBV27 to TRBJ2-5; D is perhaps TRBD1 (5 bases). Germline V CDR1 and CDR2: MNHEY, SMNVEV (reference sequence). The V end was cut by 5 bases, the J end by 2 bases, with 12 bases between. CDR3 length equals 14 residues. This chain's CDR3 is CASSGAVTQETQYF. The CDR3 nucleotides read TGTGCCAGCAGTGGGGCGGTTACTCAAGAGACCCAGTACTTC.

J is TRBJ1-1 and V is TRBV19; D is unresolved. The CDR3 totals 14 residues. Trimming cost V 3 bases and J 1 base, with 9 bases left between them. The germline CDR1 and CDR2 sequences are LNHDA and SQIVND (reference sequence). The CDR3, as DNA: TGTGCCAGTAGTATTGCACAGACGAACACTGAAGCTTTCTTT. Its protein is CASSIAQTNTEAFF.

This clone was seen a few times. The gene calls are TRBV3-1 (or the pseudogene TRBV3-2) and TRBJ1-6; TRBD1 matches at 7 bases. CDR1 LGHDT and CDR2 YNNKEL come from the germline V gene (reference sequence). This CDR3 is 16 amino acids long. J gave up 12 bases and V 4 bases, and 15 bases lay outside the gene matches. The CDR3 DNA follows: TGTGCCAGCAGCCCCCGGGACAGATACCCAATCGGACCCCTCCACTTT. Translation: CASSPRDRYPIGPLHF.

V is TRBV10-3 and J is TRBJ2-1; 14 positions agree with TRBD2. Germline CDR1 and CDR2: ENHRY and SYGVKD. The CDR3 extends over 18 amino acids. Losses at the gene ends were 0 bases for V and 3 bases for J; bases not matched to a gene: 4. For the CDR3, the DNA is TGTGCCATCAGTGAGTCTGGGACTAGCGGGGGAAACTACAATGAGCAGTTCTTC. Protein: CAISESGTSGGNYNEQFF.

The CDR3 is CASSSTGVINSPLHF. The CDR3 bases are TGTGCCAGCAGCTCGACAGGGGTAATAAATTCACCCCTCCACTTT. This chain joins TRBV5-5 and TRBJ1-6; TRBD1 aligns across 8 bases. The germline CDR1 and CDR2 sequences are SGHKS and YYEKEE (reference sequence). After removal of 3 bases from V and 7 bases from J, the junction contained 6 bases not matched to a gene. The CDR3 spans 15 residues.

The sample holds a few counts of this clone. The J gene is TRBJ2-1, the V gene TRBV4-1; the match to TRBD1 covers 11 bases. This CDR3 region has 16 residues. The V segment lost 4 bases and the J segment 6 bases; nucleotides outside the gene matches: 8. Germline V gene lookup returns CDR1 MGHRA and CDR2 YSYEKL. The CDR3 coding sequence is TGCGCCAGCAGCCCCCTAGGGGACAGGGGGGGCAATGAGCAGTTCTTC. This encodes CASSPLGDRGGNEQFF.

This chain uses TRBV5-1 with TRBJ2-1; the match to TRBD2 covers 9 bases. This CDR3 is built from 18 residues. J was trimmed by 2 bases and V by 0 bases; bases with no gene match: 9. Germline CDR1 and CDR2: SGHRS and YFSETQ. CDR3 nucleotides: TGCGCCAGCAGCTTGGGGGCTAGCGGGACGAGCCCCTACAATGAGCAGTTCTTC. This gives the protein CASSLGASGTSPYNEQFF.

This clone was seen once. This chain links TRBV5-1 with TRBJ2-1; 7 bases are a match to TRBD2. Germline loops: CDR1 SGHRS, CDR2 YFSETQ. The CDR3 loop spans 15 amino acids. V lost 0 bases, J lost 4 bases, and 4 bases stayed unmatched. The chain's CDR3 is CASSLERGSYNEQFF. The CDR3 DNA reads TGCGCCAGCAGCTTGGAGCGGGGTTCGTACAATGAGCAGTTCTTC. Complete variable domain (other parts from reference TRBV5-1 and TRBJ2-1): KAGVTQTPRYLIKTRGQQVTLSCSPISGHRSVSWYQQTPGQGLQFLFEYFSETQRNKGNFPGRFSGRQFSNSRSEMNVSTLELGDSALYLCASSLERGSYNEQFFGPGTRLTVL.

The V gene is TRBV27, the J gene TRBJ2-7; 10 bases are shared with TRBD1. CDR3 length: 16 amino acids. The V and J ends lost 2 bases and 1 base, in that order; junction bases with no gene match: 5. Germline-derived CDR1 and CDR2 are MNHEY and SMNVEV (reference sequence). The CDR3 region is CASSLAGTGASYEQYF. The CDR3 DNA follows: TGTGCCAGCAGTTTAGCCGGGACAGGGGCTTCCTACGAGCAGTACTTC.

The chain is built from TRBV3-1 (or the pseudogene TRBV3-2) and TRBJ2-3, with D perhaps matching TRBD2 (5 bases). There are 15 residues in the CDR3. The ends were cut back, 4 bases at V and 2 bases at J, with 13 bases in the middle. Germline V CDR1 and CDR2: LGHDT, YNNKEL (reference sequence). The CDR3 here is CASSLRGGYTDTQYF. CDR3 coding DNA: TGTGCCAGCAGCCTTCGAGGCGGGTACACAGATACGCAGTATTTT.

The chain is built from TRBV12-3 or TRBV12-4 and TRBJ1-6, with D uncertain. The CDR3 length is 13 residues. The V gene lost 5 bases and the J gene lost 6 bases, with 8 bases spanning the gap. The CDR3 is CASSEGVNSPLHF. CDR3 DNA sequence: TGTGCCAGCAGTGAGGGAGTTAATTCACCCCTCCACTTT.

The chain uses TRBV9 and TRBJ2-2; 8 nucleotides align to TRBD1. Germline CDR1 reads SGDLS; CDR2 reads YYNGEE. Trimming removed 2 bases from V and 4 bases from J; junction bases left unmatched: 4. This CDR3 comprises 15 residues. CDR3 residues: CASSVDRGSTGELFF. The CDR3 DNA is TGTGCCAGCAGCGTCGACAGGGGTTCCACCGGGGAGCTGTTTTTT.

The DNA for the CDR3 is TGTGCCAGCAGCTTAACCGGACAGATGAACACTGAAGCTTTCTTT. Protein product: CASSLTGQMNTEAFF. The rearrangement links TRBV7-3 to TRBJ1-1; a possible D gene is TRBD1 (6 bases). The CDR3 is 15 amino acids. CDR1 is SGHTA and CDR2 is FQGTGA in the germline V gene. Trimming took off 0 bases at V and 0 bases at J, with 8 bases between the two ends.

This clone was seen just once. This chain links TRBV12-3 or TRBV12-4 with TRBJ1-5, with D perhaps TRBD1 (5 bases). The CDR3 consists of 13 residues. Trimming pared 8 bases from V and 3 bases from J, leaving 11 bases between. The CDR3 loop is CASQGGYNQPQHF. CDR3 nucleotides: TGTGCCAGCCAGGGAGGGTACAATCAGCCCCAGCATTTT.

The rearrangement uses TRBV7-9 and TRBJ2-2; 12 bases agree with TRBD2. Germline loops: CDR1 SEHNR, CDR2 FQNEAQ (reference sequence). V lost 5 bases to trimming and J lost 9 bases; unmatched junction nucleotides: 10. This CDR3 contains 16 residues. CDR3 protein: CASSEGLAGGHRELFF. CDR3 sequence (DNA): TGTGCCAGCAGCGAAGGGCTAGCGGGAGGGCACCGGGAGCTGTTTTTT.

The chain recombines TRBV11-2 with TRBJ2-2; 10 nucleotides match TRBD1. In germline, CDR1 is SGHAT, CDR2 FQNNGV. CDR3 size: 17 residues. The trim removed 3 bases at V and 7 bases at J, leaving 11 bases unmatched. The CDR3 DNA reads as TGTGCCAGCAGCTTGGGAACCTGGGACAGGGGAAACGGGGAGCTGTTTTTT. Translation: CASSLGTWDRGNGELFF.

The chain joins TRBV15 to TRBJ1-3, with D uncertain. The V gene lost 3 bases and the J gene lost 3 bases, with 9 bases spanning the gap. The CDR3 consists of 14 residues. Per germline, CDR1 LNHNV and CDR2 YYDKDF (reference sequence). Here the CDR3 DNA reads TGTGCCACCAGCAGGCGAGGGCGTGGAAACACCATATATTTT. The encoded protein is CATSRRGRGNTIYF.

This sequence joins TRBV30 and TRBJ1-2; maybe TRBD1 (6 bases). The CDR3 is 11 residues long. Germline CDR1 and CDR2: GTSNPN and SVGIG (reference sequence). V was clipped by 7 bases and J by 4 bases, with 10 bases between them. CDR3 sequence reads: CAFQGFYGYTF. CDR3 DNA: TGTGCCTTTCAGGGGTTCTATGGCTACACCTTC. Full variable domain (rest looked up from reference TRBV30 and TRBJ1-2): SQTIHQWPATLVQPVGSPLSLECTVEGTSNPNLYWYRQAAGRGLQLLFYSVGIGQISSEVPQNLSASRPQDRQFILSSKKLLLSDSGFYLCAFQGFYGYTFGSGTRLTVV.

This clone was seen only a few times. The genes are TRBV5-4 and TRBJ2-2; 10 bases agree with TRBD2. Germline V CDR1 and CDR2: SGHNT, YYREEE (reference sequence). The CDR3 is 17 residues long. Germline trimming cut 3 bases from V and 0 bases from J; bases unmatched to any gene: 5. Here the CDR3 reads CASSWGGLATNTGELFF. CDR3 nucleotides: TGTGCCAGCAGCTGGGGGGGACTAGCGACGAACACCGGGGAGCTGTTTTTT.

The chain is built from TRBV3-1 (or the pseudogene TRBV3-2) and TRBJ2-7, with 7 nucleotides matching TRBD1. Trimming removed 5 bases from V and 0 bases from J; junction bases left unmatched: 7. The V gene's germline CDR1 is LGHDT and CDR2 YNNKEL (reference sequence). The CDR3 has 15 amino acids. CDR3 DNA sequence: TGTGCCAGCAGCGACGGGACAGCCTACTCCTACGAGCAGTACTTC. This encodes CASSDGTAYSYEQYF.

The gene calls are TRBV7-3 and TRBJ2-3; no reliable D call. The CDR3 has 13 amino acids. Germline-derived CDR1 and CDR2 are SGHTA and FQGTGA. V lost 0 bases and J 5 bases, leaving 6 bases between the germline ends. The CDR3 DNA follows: TGTGCCAGCAGCTTAACGTCAGGAGATACGCAGTATTTT. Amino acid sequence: CASSLTSGDTQYF.

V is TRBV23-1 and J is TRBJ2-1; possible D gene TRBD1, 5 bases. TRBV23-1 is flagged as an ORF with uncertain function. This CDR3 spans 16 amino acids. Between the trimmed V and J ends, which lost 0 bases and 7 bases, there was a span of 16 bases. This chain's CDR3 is CASSQSQGSFCNEQFF. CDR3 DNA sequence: TGCGCCAGCAGTCAATCCCAGGGCTCGTTCTGTAATGAGCAGTTCTTC.